This T cell receptor (beta chain) comes out of a study of blood T cells in healthy people across ages. As for this clonotype: Its antigen is not known.

A second 7 to 11 cycle PCR used barcoded and J-beta primers. All samples gave at least 2.5 million CDR3-containing paired-end reads. TCRdb itself ran the 5' RACE reads through MiXCR, one entry per CDR3 protein. The sample carries about 1.8 million distinct CDR3 sequences, 40% to 55% recorded once. V was clipped by 0 bases and J by 2 bases; unmatched bases: 8. This CDR3 has 17 amino acids. Germline V gene sequence: CDR1 SGHNT, CDR2 YYREEE (reference sequence). Broader study findings: Unknown donor CMV status possibly confounded expanded clonotype changes.

The sequence derives from a woman aged 40-49 years in good health. Material for sequencing was blood. The V and J genes are TRBV5-4 and TRBJ1-5; 7 positions match TRBD1. The CDR3 protein is CASSLGGGGRGNQPQHF. In nucleotides, the CDR3 is TGTGCCAGCAGCTTGGGCGGAGGGGGCCGGGGCAATCAGCCCCAGCATTTT.